Below are 4 T cell receptor beta chains sequenced from a single sample in a study of blood T cells in healthy people across ages. Alongside a J-beta primer mix, a sample-barcoded 5' primer served in a second PCR lasting roughly 7 to 11 cycles. Each CDR3 protein is one row after TCRdb ran MiXCR on the 5' RACE reads. The profile shows about 670,000 distinct CDR3 sequences, around 43% of them singletons. Sequencing input: blood. The receptor source for this set is an elderly man in good health.

This chain uses TRBV12-3 or TRBV12-4 with TRBJ1-2; the match to TRBD1 covers 7 bases. With 6 bases clipped from V and 5 bases from J, the junction kept 9 bases outside the gene matches. The CDR3 totals 14 residues. The CDR3 coding sequence is TGTGCCAGCAGCAGACGACAGGGTGGTTATGGCTACACCTTC. Its translation: CASSRRQGGYGYTF.

In its sample, this clonotype was seen once. This rearrangement joins TRBV7-9 to TRBJ2-5; TRBD2 aligns across 7 bases. The CDR3 covers 15 residues. With 0 bases clipped from V and 2 bases from J, the junction kept 3 bases outside the gene matches. Germline-derived CDR1 and CDR2 are SEHNR and FQNEAQ (reference sequence). CDR3 in amino acids: CASSLAEGLQETQYF. CDR3 bases: TGTGCCAGCAGCTTAGCAGAGGGACTACAAGAGACCCAGTACTTC.

In its sample, this clonotype was seen a few times. V gene TRBV2 combines with J gene TRBJ2-5; TRBD1 matches 7 bases. This CDR3 region has 14 residues. J lost 0 bases, V lost 6 bases, and 4 bases had no gene match. CDR1 and CDR2 (germline): SNHLY, FYNNEI. The CDR3 reads CASRKDRNQETQYF. As DNA, the CDR3 is TGTGCCAGCAGGAAGGACAGGAACCAAGAGACCCAGTACTTC.

This clonotype was recorded a few times. This sequence joins TRBV25-1 and TRBJ2-3; D might be TRBD2 (5 bases). Trimming took 3 bases from V and 0 from J, leaving 13 bases between them. Germline-derived CDR1 and CDR2 are MGHDK and SYGVNS. The CDR3 runs to 16 residues. CDR3 DNA: TGTGCCAGCAGTGATTCGGGGAGCTCTAGCACAGATACGCAGTATTTT. Amino acid sequence: CASSDSGSSSTDTQYF.